The 2 T cell receptor beta chains below all came from one sample that was sequenced in a study of blood T cell repertoires in COVID-19. Profiling relied on immunoSEQ multiplex PCR, and the TCRdb table lists in-frame clones only, not all of them. The sample shows roughly 150,000 clones, over 85% of them seen only once. Source material: peripheral blood. These receptors came from a woman aged 55-69 years with COVID-19, enrolled during active disease.

The chain has TRBV7-9 and TRBJ1-1; D is undetermined. Germline CDR1 is SEHNR and CDR2 is FQNEAQ (reference sequence). There are 9 residues in the CDR3. Trimming took off 7 bases at V and 8 bases at J, with 5 bases between the two ends. The CDR3 region has the DNA TGTGCCAGCACCCAAGAAGCTTTCTTT. Translating it yields CASTQEAFF.

This chain links TRBV4-1 with TRBJ2-5; TRBD2 agrees at 10 bases. The V gene's germline CDR1 is MGHRA and CDR2 YSYEKL. This CDR3 is 18 amino acids long. The V and J ends lost 0 bases and 7 bases, in that order; junction bases with no gene match: 14. CDR3 amino acids: CASSQDGSGGFGSGTQYF. The DNA of the CDR3 is TGCGCCAGCAGCCAAGATGGTAGCGGGGGGTTTGGTTCAGGGACCCAGTACTTC.